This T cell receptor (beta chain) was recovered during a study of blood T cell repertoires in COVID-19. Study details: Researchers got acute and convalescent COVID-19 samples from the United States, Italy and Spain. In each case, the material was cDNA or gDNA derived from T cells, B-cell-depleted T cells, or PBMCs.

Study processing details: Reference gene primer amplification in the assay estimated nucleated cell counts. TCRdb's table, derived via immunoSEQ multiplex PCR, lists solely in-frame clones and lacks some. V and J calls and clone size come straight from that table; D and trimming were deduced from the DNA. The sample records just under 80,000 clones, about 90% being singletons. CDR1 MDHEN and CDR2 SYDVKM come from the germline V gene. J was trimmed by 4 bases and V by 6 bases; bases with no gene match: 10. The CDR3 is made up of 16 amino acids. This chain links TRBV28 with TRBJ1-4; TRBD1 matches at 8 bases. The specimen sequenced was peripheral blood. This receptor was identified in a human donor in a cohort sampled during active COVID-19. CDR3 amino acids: CASSTRGQVFNEKLFF. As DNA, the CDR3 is TGTGCCAGCAGCACGAGGGGACAGGTCTTTAATGAAAAACTGTTTTTT.